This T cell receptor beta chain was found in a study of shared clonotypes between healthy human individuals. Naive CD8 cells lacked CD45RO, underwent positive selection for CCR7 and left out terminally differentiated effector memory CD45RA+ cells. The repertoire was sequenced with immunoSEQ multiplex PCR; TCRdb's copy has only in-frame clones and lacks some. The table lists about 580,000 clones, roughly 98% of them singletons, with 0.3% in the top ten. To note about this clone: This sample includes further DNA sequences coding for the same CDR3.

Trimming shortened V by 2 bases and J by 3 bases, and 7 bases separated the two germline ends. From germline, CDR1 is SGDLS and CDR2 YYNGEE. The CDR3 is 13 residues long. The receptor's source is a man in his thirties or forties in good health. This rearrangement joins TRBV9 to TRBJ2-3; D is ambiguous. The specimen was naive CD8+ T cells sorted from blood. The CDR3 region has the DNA TGTGCCAGCAGCGTTTCTCGGACAGATACGCAGTATTTT. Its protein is CASSVSRTDTQYF.